One T cell receptor beta chain is described in this entry. The entry originates in a study of T cell changes during pregnancy in multiple sclerosis. Libraries were prepared by immunoSEQ multiplex PCR; TCRdb keeps only in-frame clonotypes and omits some of them. Of some 75,000 clones in the sample, roughly 96% are singletons; the top ten hold approximately 1%. Germline V gene lookup returns CDR1 MNHEY and CDR2 SMNVEV (reference sequence). V dropped 5 bases and J dropped 2 bases, with 14 bases sitting between them. The CDR3 is 15 amino acids. J is TRBJ2-3 and V is TRBV27, with a tentative D call TRBD2 (5 bases). This TCR derives from a female donor with multiple sclerosis, enrolled in a pregnancy study. The specimen comprised peripheral blood, sampled in the second trimester of pregnancy. The CDR3 nucleotides read TGTGCCAGCAGTAGCTCGGACTCATACACAGATACGCAGTATTTT. Its translation: CASSSSDSYTDTQYF.